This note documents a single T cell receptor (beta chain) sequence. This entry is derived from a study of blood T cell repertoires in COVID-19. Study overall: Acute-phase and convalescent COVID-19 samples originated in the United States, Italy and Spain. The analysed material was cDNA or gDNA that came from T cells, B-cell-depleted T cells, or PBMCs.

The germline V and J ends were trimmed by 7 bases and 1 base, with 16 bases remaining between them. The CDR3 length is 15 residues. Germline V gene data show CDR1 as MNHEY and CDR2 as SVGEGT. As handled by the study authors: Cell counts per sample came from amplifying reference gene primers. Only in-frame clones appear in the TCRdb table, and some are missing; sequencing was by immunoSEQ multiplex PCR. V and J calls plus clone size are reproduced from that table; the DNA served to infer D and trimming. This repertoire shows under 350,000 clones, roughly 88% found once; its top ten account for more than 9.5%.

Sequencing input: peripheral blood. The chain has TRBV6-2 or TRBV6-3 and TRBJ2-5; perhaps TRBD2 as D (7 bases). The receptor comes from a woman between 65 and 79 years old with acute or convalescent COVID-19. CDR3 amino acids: CASIPGGATQETQYF. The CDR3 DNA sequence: TGTGCCAGCATCCCTGGGGGGGCCACCCAAGAGACCCAGTACTTC.